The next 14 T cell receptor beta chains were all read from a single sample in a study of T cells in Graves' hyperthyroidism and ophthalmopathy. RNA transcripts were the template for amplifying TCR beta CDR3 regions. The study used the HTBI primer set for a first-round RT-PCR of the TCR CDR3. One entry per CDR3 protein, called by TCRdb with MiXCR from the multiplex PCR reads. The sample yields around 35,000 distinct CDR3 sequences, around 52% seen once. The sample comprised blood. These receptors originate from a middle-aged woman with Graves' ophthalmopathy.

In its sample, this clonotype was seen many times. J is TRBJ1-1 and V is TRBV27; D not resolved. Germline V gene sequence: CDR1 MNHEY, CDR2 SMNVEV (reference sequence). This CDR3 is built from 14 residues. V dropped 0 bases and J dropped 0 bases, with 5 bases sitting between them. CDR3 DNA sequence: TGTGCCAGCAGTTTATCGGGCCTGAACACTGAAGCTTTCTTT. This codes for CASSLSGLNTEAFF.

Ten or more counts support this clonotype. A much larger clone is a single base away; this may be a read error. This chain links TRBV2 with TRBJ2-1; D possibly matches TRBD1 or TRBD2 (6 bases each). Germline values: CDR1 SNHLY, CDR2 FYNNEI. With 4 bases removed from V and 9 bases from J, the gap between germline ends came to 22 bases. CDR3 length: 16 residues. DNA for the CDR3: TGTGCCAGCAGTGTTCATGGGAGGAGGGGGACAATTGAGCAGTTCTTC. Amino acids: CASSVHGRRGTIEQFF.

The CDR3 protein is CATKGAGTYQPQHF. CDR3 DNA sequence: TGTGCCACGAAGGGGGCAGGCACCTATCAGCCCCAGCATTTT. The gene calls are TRBV19 and TRBJ1-5; 7 bases are a match to TRBD1. Germline V lookup: CDR1 LNHDA, CDR2 SQIVND (reference sequence). The trim removed 10 bases at V and 5 bases at J, leaving 11 bases unmatched. The CDR3 has 14 residues.

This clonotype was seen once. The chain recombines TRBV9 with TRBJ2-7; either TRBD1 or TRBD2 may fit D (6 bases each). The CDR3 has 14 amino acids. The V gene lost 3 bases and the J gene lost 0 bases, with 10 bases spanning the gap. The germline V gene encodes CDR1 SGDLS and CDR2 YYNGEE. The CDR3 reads CASSAGGISYEQYF. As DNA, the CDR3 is TGTGCCAGCAGCGCCGGGGGCATCTCCTACGAGCAGTACTTC.

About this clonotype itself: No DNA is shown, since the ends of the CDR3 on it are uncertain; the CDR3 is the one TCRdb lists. This CDR3 is CASSPAGSLPGRFFGPGTRLTF. The chain links TRBV7-9 to TRBJ1-2; TRBD1, as called in the table, went unchecked against the DNA. Germline values: CDR1 SEHNR, CDR2 FQNEAQ (reference sequence). The CDR3 is 22 residues long, ends included.

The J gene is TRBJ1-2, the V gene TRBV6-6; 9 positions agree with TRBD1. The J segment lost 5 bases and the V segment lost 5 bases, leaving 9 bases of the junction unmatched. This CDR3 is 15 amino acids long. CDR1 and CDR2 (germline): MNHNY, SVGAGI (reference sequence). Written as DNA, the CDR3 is TGTGCCAGCAGTATTCCGACAGGGGGACAGTATGGCTACACCTTC. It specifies CASSIPTGGQYGYTF.

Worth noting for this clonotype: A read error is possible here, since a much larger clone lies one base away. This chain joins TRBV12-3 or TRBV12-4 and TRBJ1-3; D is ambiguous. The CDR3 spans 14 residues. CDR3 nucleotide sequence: TGTGCCAGCAGTTTATATGGGCCTGGAAACGCCATATATTTT. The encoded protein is CASSLYGPGNAIYF.

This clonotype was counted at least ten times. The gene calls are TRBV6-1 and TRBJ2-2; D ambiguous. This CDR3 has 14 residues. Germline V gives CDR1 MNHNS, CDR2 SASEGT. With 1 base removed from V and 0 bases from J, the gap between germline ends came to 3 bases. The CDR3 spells CASSEVPNTGELFF. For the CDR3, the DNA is TGTGCCAGCAGTGAAGTTCCGAACACCGGGGAGCTGTTTTTT.

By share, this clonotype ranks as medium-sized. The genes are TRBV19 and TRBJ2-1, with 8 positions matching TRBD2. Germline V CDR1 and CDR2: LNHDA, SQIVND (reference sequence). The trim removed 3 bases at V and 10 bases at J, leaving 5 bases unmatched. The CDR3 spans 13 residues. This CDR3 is CASSIGLAYEQFF. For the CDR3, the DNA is TGTGCCAGTAGTATTGGACTAGCCTACGAGCAGTTCTTC.

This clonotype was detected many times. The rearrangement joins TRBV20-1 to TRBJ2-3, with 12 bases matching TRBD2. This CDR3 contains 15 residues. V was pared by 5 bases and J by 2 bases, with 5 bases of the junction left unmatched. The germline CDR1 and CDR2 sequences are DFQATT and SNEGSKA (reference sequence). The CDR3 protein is CSALLAGGPTDTQYF. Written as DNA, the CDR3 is TGCAGTGCTCTGCTAGCGGGGGGGCCCACAGATACGCAGTATTTT.

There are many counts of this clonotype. The CDR3 DNA reads TGTGCCAGCAGCTCCAAGCCGACCATCAATGAAAAACTGTTTTTT. Amino acids: CASSSKPTINEKLFF. The chain employs TRBV7-9 and TRBJ1-4; no clear D. CDR1 SEHNR and CDR2 FQNEAQ come from the germline V gene (reference sequence). This CDR3 has 15 residues. The ends were cut back, 4 bases at V and 5 bases at J, with 14 bases in the middle. Looking up the rest from reference TRBV7-9 and TRBJ1-4 gives the full variable domain: DTGVSQNPRHKITKRGQNVTFRCDPISEHNRLYWYRQTLGQGPEFLTYFQNEAQLEKSRLLSDRFSAERPKGSFSTLEIQRTEQGDSAMYLCASSSKPTINEKLFFGSGTQLSVL.

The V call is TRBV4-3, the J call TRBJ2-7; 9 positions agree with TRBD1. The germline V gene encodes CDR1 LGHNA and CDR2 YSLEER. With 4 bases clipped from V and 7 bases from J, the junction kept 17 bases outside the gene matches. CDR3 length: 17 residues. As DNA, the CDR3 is TGCGCCAGCAGCCCAACAGGGGGCGGACTACCTTGCTGGGAGCAGTACTTC. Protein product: CASSPTGGGLPCWEQYF.

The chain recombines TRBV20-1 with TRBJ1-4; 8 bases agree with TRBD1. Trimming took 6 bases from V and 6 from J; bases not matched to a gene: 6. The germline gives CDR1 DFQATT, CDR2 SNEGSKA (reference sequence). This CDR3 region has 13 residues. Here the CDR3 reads CSASQGADEKLFF. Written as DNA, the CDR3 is TGCAGTGCCTCCCAGGGGGCAGATGAAAAACTGTTTTTT.

CDR3 in amino acids: CASSLAGTAIIHPQHF. CDR3 in DNA: TGTGCCAGCAGCTTAGCGGGGACAGCTATAATTCACCCCCAGCATTTT. The chain has TRBV7-6 and TRBJ1-5; 7 bases align to TRBD1. The junction had 12 bases not matched to a gene; V was cut back by 0 bases and J by 10 bases. Germline CDR1 and CDR2: SGHVS and FNYEAQ. The CDR3 length is 16 residues.